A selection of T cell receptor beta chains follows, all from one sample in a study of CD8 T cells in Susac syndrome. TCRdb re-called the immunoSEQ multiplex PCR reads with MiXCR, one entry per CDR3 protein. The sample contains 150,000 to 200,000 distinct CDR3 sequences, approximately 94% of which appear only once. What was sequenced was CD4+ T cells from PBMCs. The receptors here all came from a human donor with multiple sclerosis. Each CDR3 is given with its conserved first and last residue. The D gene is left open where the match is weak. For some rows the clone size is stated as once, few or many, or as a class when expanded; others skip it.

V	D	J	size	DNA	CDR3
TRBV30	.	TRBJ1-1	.	TGTGCCTGGAACAAGGGAGCTAAGGCTTTCTTT	CAWNKGAKAFF
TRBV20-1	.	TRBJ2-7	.	TGCAGTGCGCCTTACCAGACCCACGAGCAGTACTTC	CSAPYQTHEQYF
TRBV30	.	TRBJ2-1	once	TGTGCCTGGTCCAAGAGCTCCTACAATGAGCAGTTCTTC	CAWSKSSYNEQFF
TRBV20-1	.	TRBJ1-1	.	TGCAGTGCTAGAGATGCTAAAGCTTTCTTT	CSARDAKAFF
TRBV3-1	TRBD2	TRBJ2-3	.	TGTGCCAGCAGCCAAGGCCTAGCGGGAGTTTATACGCAGTATTTT	CASSQGLAGVYTQYF
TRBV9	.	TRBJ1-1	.	TGTGCCAGCAGCGTAGAGGGGAACACTGAAGCTTTCTTT	CASSVEGNTEAFF
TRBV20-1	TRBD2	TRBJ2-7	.	TGCAGTGCTAGGCTAGCGGGAGCTTTCTACGAGCAGTACTTC	CSARLAGAFYEQYF
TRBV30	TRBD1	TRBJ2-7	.	TGTGCCTGGAGTCCGGGACCAGGGGGCGAGCAGTACTTC	CAWSPGPGGEQYF
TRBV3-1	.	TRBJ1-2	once	TGTGCCAGCAGCTATCGGGCCCCCCAGGGAAGTTCCGGCTACACCTTC	CASSYRAPQGSSGYTF
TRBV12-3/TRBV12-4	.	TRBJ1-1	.	TGTGCCAGCAGTCGACAGGAGATGAACACTGAAGCTTTCTTT	CASSRQEMNTEAFF
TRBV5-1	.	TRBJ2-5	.	TGCGCCAGCAGCCCCGGGGGTCGAGAGACCCAGTACTTC	CASSPGGRETQYF
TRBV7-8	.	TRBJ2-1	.	TGTGCCAGCAGCTTCCTAGAGGGGGGGGGTGAGCAGTTCTTC	CASSFLEGGGEQFF
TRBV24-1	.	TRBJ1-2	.	TGTGCCACCAGTGATTCGAACCCTGCTCGGGCATACTATGGCTACACCTTC	CATSDSNPARAYYGYTF
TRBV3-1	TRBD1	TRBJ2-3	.	TGTGCCAGCAGCCAAGATGTCAGGGGGACGCAGTATTTT	CASSQDVRGTQYF
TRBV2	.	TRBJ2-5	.	TGTGCCAGCAGCAAAAGGGTTGAAGAGACCCAGTACTTC	CASSKRVEETQYF
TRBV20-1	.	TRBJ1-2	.	TGCAGTGCTAGTACACACGGGAACTATGGCTACACCTTC	CSASTHGNYGYTF
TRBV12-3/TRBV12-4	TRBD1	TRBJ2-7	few	TGTGCCAGCAGTCTCCGACAGGGGCCTAGTTCGGAGCAGTACTTC	CASSLRQGPSSEQYF
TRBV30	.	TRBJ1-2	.	TGTGCCTGTGATTTATGGTATGGCTACACCTTC	CACDLWYGYTF
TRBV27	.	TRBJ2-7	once	TGTGCCAGCAGTTTATCACAGACTCACTCCTACGAGCAGTACTTC	CASSLSQTHSYEQYF
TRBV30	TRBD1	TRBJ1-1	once	TGTGCCTGGAGACACAGGGGTGCGATCACTGAAGCTTTCTTT	CAWRHRGAITEAFF
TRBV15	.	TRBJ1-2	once	TGTGCCACCAGCAGGGAACGTCGGGGGCTTAACTATGGCTACACCTTC	CATSRERRGLNYGYTF
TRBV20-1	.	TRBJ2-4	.	TGCAGTGCTAGACTGCGATCGCTCACCGAAGGAGTTCAGTACTTC	CSARLRSLTEGVQYF
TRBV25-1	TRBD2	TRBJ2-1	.	TGTGCCAGCTGCCCTAGCGGGCCCTTCAATGAGCAGTTCTTC	CASCPSGPFNEQFF
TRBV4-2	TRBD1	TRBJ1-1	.	TGTGCCAGCAGCCAACGACAGGGTCCGAACACTGAAGCTTTCTTT	CASSQRQGPNTEAFF
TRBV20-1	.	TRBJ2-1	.	TGCAGTGCTAGAGATCCGAGCGGAATATACAATGAGCAGTTCTTC	CSARDPSGIYNEQFF
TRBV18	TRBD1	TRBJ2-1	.	TGTGCCAGCTCACACGGACAGGGAATAACCCAGTATAATGAGCAGTTCTTC	CASSHGQGITQYNEQFF
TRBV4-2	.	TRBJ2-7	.	TGTGCCAGCAGCCAAGAATTAGGCTACGAGCAGTACTTC	CASSQELGYEQYF